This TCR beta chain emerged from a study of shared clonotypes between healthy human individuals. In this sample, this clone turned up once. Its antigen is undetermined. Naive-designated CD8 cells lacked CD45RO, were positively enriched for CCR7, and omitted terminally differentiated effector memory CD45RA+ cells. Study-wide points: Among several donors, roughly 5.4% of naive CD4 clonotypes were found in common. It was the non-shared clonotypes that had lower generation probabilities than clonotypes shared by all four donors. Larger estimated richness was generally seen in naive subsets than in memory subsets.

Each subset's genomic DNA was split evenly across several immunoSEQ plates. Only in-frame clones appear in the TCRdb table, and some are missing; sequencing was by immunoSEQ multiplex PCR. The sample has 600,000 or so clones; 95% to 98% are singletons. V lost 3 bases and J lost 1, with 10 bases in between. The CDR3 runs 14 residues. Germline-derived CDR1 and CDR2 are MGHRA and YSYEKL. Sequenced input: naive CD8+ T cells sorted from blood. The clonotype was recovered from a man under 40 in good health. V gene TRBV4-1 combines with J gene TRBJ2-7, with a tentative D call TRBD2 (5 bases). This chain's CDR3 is CASSHPGLSYEQYF. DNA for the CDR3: TGCGCCAGCAGCCACCCGGGATTATCCTACGAGCAGTACTTC.